The 20 T cell receptor beta chains listed next were all sequenced from one sample in a study of shared clonotypes between healthy human individuals. Data came from immunoSEQ multiplex PCR; TCRdb stores just in-frame clones and leaves some out. This sample has hundreds of thousands of clones, with roughly 97% found just once. Sequenced sample: naive CD4+ T cells sorted from blood. Specified subset: CD45RA+ positively selected. These receptors all stem from a woman younger than 45 in good health.

This clone is a singleton in its sample. This rearrangement joins TRBV5-1 to TRBJ2-3; 9 bases line up with TRBD1. The CDR3 is 16 amino acids. J gave up 4 bases and V 5 bases, and 11 bases lay outside the gene matches. The germline gives CDR1 SGHRS, CDR2 YFSETQ. CDR3 sequence reads: CASRPGTGNESDTQYF. CDR3 sequence (DNA): TGCGCCAGCAGGCCTGGGACAGGGAATGAGTCAGATACGCAGTATTTT. The complete variable domain, with remaining parts taken from reference TRBV5-1 and TRBJ2-3, reads KAGVTQTPRYLIKTRGQQVTLSCSPISGHRSVSWYQQTPGQGLQFLFEYFSETQRNKGNFPGRFSGRQFSNSRSEMNVSTLELGDSALYLCASRPGTGNESDTQYFGPGTRLTVL.

The chain couples TRBV10-1 to TRBJ1-1; D unresolved. This CDR3 contains 14 residues. Between the trimmed V and J ends, which lost 0 bases and 1 base, there was a span of 6 bases. CDR1 is WNHNN, CDR2 SYGVQD, per germline (reference sequence). The CDR3 coding sequence is TGCGCCAGCAGTGAGTCGTACAAGAACACTGAAGCTTTCTTT. Its protein is CASSESYKNTEAFF.

The chain uses TRBV19 and TRBJ1-4, with D perhaps matching TRBD1 (6 bases). This CDR3 is built from 16 residues. The V end was cut by 3 bases, the J end by 7 bases, with 18 bases between. From germline, CDR1 is LNHDA and CDR2 SQIVND (reference sequence). CDR3 in DNA: TGTGCCAGTAGTATTGGAGAAGGACAGATTACTGAAAAACTGTTTTTT. It translates to CASSIGEGQITEKLFF.

The chain is built from TRBV18 and TRBJ2-5; D is ambiguous. CDR1 and CDR2 from the germline V gene are KGHSH and LQKENI. With 0 bases removed from V and 0 bases from J, the gap between germline ends came to 8 bases. The CDR3 sequence is 15 residues long. The CDR3 spells CASSPPAQYQETQYF. CDR3 DNA: TGTGCCAGCTCACCACCGGCCCAGTACCAAGAGACCCAGTACTTC.

The chain is built from TRBV5-1 and TRBJ1-6; TRBD1 is a possible D gene (5 bases). Germline CDR1 is SGHRS and CDR2 is YFSETQ. The CDR3 has 13 residues. V was cut by 3 bases and J by 7 bases, with 8 bases left in between. The CDR3 region has the DNA TGCGCCAGCAGCTCAGACAGAAATTCACCCCTCCACTTT. This gives the protein CASSSDRNSPLHF.

This sequence joins TRBV5-1 and TRBJ2-7; D not certain. V shed 0 bases and J shed 7 bases, with 11 bases lying between them. CDR3 length equals 13 residues. CDR1 and CDR2 from the germline V gene are SGHRS and YFSETQ. DNA for the CDR3: TGCGCCAGCAGCTTGGCTAGGCTTGGGGAGCAGTACTTC. As protein: CASSLARLGEQYF. Filled out from reference TRBV5-1 and TRBJ2-7, the complete variable domain reads KAGVTQTPRYLIKTRGQQVTLSCSPISGHRSVSWYQQTPGQGLQFLFEYFSETQRNKGNFPGRFSGRQFSNSRSEMNVSTLELGDSALYLCASSLARLGEQYFGPGTRLTVT.

The chain links TRBV4-1 to TRBJ1-4; no clear D gene. The germline V gene has CDR1 MGHRA and CDR2 YSYEKL. There are 13 residues in the CDR3. Trimming removed 0 bases from V and 8 bases from J, with 7 bases in between. CDR3 nucleotide sequence: TGCGCCAGCAGCCAAGATCATAGGGAAAAACTGTTTTTT. Translation: CASSQDHREKLFF.

V and J are TRBV18 and TRBJ2-2, with D perhaps TRBD2 (5 bases). The V and J ends lost 5 bases and 0 bases respectively, with 13 bases between them. This CDR3 spans 16 amino acids. Germline CDR1 is KGHSH and CDR2 is LQKENI. The CDR3 DNA reads TGTGCCAGCTCAACAATCGGACTGACGAACACCGGGGAGCTGTTTTTT. It translates to CASSTIGLTNTGELFF.

This clone was counted once. The J gene is TRBJ1-4, the V gene TRBV10-3; the D gene is possibly TRBD1 (5 bases). CDR1 and CDR2 from the germline V gene are ENHRY and SYGVKD. CDR3 size: 13 residues. V lost 4 bases to trimming and J lost 2 bases, with 5 bases between them. CDR3 in DNA: TGTGCCATCAGTGGGGGGACTAATGAAAAACTGTTTTTT. This sequence encodes CAISGGTNEKLFF.

This clone was counted a single time. The CDR3 DNA is TGTGCCAGCAGCCAAGACGCCGACGGGGCAGGGGAGCTGTTTTTT. Its translation: CASSQDADGAGELFF. J is TRBJ2-2 and V is TRBV14; D may correspond to TRBD1 or TRBD2 (5 bases each). Germline V gene data show CDR1 as SGHDN and CDR2 as FVKESK. V was pared by 0 bases and J by 8 bases, with 13 bases between. This CDR3 region has 15 residues.

The CDR3 here is CASRGLALYEQFF. In DNA, the CDR3 is TGTGCCAGCAGAGGACTAGCTCTATATGAGCAGTTCTTC. The rearrangement uses TRBV6-1 and TRBJ2-1, with 8 nucleotides matching TRBD2. CDR3 length: 13 amino acids. After removal of 6 bases from V and 8 bases from J, the junction contained 6 bases not matched to a gene. CDR1 and CDR2 from the germline V gene are MNHNS and SASEGT.

The chain uses TRBV6-6 and TRBJ2-2, with D uncertain. The CDR3 loop spans 12 amino acids. The V and J ends lost 7 bases and 1 base respectively, with 4 bases between them. Germline loops: CDR1 MNHNY, CDR2 SVGAGI (reference sequence). This chain's CDR3 is CASMGNTGELFF. The CDR3 region has the DNA TGTGCCAGCATGGGGAACACCGGGGAGCTGTTTTTT.

A single count supports this clone. The chain combines TRBV5-6 with TRBJ1-1, with D hard to call. The V and J ends lost 4 bases and 6 bases respectively, with 13 bases between them. CDR1 is SGHDT and CDR2 is YYEEEE in the germline V gene. This CDR3 has 13 residues. CDR3 in DNA: TGTGCCAGCAGCCGAAGATTCGTCGCTGAAGCTTTCTTT. This gives the protein CASSRRFVAEAFF.

The chain is built from TRBV25-1 and TRBJ2-3; D may be TRBD2 (5 bases). Germline CDR1 and CDR2: MGHDK and SYGVNS. V was clipped by 1 base and J by 3 bases, with 5 bases between them. The CDR3 runs 13 residues. The CDR3 nucleotides read TGTGCCAGCAGTGAATCGGGAACAGATACGCAGTATTTT. Its translation is CASSESGTDTQYF. Using reference TRBV25-1 and TRBJ2-3 for the parts outside the CDR3, the full variable domain is EADIYQTPRYLVIGTGKKITLECSQTMGHDKMYWYQQDPGMELHLIHYSYGVNSTEKGDLSSESTVSRIRTEHFPLTLESARPSHTSQYLCASSESGTDTQYFGPGTRLTVL.

The chain joins TRBV5-1 to TRBJ2-3; 12 nucleotides match TRBD2. Germline assignment: CDR1 SGHRS and CDR2 YFSETQ. The V gene end was trimmed by 3 bases and the J gene end by 2 bases; junction bases not matched to a gene: 1. The CDR3 spans 15 residues. The CDR3: CASSWTSGITDTQYF. CDR3 DNA sequence: TGCGCCAGCAGCTGGACTAGCGGGATCACAGATACGCAGTATTTT.

The CDR3 here is CSVGRRIDWGPEGYTF. The CDR3 DNA reads as TGCAGCGTTGGCCGCCGTATCGATTGGGGGCCGGAGGGCTACACCTTC. The V and J genes are TRBV29-1 and TRBJ1-2; a possible D gene is TRBD1 (6 bases). The CDR3 extends over 16 amino acids. Germline V gene lookup returns CDR1 SQVTM and CDR2 ANQGSEA. Trimming cost V 4 bases and J 8 bases, with 26 bases left between them.

The V call is TRBV15, the J call TRBJ2-7; D not certain. This CDR3 spans 16 amino acids. Germline CDR1 is LNHNV and CDR2 is YYDKDF (reference sequence). The V end lost 0 bases, the J end lost 2 bases, and 14 bases lay between the germline ends. The CDR3 DNA is TGTGCCACCAGCAGAGATCACCCAGCTCAGACCTACGAGCAGTACTTC. It is translated as CATSRDHPAQTYEQYF.

The chain uses TRBV28 and TRBJ1-2; TRBD1 is a possible D gene (6 bases). The length of the CDR3 is 14 residues. V lost 3 bases to trimming and J lost 4 bases, with 12 bases between them. CDR1 is MDHEN, CDR2 SYDVKM, per germline. The CDR3 sequence is CASSLPRGSYGYTF. DNA of the CDR3: TGTGCCAGCAGTTTGCCCAGGGGTAGCTATGGCTACACCTTC.

V is TRBV4-1 and J is TRBJ2-7, with TRBD2 identical over 9 bases. The V gene end was trimmed by 0 bases and the J gene end by 1 base; junction bases not matched to a gene: 4. The germline CDR1 and CDR2 sequences are MGHRA and YSYEKL. The CDR3 length is 16 residues. The CDR3 DNA reads as TGCGCCAGCAGCCAAGAAGGCGGGGGGGGTTCCTACGAGCAGTACTTC. Translating it yields CASSQEGGGGSYEQYF.

This chain links TRBV4-1 with TRBJ2-3, with D tentatively TRBD2 (6 bases). CDR1 is MGHRA, CDR2 YSYEKL, per germline. Trimming removed 3 bases at V and 5 bases at J, with 18 bases between. The CDR3 is made up of 16 amino acids. DNA of the CDR3: TGCGCCAGCAGCCAGGGGGGTTCGGGACGCGGAGATACGCAGTATTTT. Translation gives CASSQGGSGRGDTQYF.